This T cell receptor beta chain derives from a study of OX40 agonist ivuxolimab in advanced cancers. Clones were read by immunoSEQ multiplex PCR, and TCRdb kept only the in-frame ones, dropping some. The data show approximately 67,000 clones, with approximately 89% seen just once and 2.2% held by the top ten. The CDR3 extends over 14 amino acids. Germline lookup yields CDR1 KGHSH and CDR2 LQKENI. Worth noting for this clone: The target antigen is unknown. One end of the junction is discordant with germline, which a read error may explain.

Whole-study results and caveats: Both blood CD4+ and CD8+ T cells showed clonal growth by week 6 at 0.1 to 3.0 mg/kg.

V usage is TRBV18 and J usage is TRBJ1-1; D gene unclear. This receptor was taken from an adult with an advanced solid tumor such as melanoma, head and neck, liver or kidney cancer. Specimen: CD4+ or CD8+ T cells sorted from blood, collected in a trial of the OX40 agonist ivuxolimab. The CDR3 sequence is CASSSSYPNTETFF. DNA of the CDR3: TGTGCCAGCTCATCTTCCTATCCGAACACTGAAACTTTCTTT.